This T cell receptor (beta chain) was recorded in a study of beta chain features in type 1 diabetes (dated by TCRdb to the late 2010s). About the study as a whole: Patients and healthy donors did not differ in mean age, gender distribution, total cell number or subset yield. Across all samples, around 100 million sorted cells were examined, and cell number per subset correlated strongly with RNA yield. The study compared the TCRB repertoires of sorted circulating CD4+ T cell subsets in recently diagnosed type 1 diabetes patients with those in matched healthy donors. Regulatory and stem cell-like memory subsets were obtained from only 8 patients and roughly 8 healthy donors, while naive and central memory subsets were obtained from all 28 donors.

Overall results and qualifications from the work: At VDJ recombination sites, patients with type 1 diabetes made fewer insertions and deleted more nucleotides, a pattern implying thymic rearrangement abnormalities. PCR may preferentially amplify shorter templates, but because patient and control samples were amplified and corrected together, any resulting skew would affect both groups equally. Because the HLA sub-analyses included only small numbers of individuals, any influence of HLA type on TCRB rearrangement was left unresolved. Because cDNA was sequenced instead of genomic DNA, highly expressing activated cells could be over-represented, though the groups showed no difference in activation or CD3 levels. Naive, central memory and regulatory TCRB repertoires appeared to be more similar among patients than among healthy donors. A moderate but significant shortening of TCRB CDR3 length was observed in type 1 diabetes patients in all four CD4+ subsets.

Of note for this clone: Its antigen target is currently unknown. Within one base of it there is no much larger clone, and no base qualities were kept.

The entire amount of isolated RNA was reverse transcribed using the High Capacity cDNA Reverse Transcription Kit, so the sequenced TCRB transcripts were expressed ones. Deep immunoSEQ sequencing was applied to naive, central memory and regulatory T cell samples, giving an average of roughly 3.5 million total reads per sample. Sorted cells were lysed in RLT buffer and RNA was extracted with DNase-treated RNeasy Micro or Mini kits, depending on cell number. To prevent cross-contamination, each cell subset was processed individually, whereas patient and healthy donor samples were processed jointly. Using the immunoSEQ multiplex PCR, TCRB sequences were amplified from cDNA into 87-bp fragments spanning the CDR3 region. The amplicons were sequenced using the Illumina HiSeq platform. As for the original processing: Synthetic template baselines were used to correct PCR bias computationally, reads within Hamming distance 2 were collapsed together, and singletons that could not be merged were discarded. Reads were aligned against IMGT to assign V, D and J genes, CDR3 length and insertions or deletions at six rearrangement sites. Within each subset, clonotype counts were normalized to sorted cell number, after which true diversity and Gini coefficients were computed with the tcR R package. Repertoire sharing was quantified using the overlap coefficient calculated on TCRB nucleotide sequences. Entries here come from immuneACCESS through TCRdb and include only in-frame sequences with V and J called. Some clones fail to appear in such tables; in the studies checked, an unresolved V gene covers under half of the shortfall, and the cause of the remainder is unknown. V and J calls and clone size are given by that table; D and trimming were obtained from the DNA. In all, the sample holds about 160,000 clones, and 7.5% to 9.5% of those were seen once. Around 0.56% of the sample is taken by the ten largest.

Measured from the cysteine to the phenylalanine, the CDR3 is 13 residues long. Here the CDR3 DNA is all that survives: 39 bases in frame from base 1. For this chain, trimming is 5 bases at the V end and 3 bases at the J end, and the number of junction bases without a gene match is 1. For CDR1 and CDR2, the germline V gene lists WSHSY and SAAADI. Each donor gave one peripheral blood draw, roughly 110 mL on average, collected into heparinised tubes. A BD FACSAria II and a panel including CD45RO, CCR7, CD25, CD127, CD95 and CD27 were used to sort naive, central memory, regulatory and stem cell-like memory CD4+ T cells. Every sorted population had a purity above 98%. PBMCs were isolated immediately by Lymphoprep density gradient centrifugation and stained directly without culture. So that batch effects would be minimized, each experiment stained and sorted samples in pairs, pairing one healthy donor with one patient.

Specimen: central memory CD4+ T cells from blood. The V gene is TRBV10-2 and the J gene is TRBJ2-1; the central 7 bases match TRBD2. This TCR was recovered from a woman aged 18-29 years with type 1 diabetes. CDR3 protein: CASSRTSYNEQFF. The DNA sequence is TGCGCCAGCAGTCGGACTAGCTACAATGAGCAGTTCTTC.